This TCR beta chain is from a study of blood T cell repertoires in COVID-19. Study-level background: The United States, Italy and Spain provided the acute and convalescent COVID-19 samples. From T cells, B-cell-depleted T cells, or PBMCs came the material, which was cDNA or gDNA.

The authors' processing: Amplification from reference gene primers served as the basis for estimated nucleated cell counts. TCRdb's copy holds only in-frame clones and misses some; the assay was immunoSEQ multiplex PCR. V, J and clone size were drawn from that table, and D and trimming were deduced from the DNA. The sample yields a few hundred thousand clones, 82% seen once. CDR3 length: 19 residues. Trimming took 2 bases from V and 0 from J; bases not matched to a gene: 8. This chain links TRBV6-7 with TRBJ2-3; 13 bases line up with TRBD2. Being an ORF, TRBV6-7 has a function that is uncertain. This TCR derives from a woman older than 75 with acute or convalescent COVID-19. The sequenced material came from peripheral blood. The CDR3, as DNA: TGTGCCAGCAGTTACCGACTAGCGGGGGGTCGTAGGAGCACAGATACGCAGTATTTT. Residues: CASSYRLAGGRRSTDTQYF.